Presented here are 7 T cell receptor beta chains from one specimen sequenced in a study of T cell repertoires in cytomegalovirus infection (dated by TCRdb to the late 2010s). The sample's treatment or condition label, decoded: in vitro stimulation with specific CMV peptide epitopes to enrich CMV-specific T cells. No antigens are known for them. Instrument on record: Illumina HiSeq 1500. TCRdb redid the processing of the public reads, applying fastp at Q25 and MiXCR, and retained in-frame beta chains. Identical CDR3 protein sequences are pooled into one entry, listed with their most common genes and DNA. For this sample there are 95,000 to 150,000 distinct CDR3 sequences; around 30% appear just once. The biggest ten clones account for roughly three fifths of the sample. Specimen: CD8+ T cells from cultured PBMCs, collected from culture after CMV antigen stimulation. All receptors come from a human donor in good health (CMV status not recorded). Some clones in this sample may be carry-over from other donors' samples.

V gene TRBV5-1 combines with J gene TRBJ2-7, with D possibly being TRBD1 (6 bases). The length of the CDR3 is 15 residues. The V gene lost 0 bases and the J gene lost 0 bases, with 10 bases spanning the gap. CDR1 is SGHRS and CDR2 is YFSETQ in the germline V gene. In nucleotides, the CDR3 is TGCGCCAGCAGCTTGGATGTGGGGGCCTCCTACGAGCAGTACTTC. It translates to CASSLDVGASYEQYF.

This clonotype occurred a few times. The V and J genes are TRBV2 and TRBJ2-1; unclear D gene. CDR3 size: 13 residues. The V and J ends lost 2 bases and 4 bases respectively, with 6 bases between them. Germline V gene data show CDR1 as SNHLY and CDR2 as FYNNEI. The CDR3 coding sequence is TGTGCCAGCAGTGAACTACAGTACAATGAGCAGTTCTTC. Amino acid sequence: CASSELQYNEQFF.

The V gene is TRBV2, the J gene TRBJ2-4; the D is unclear. V lost 4 bases, J lost 3 bases, and 7 bases lay in between. This CDR3 comprises 13 residues. Germline CDR1 and CDR2: SNHLY and FYNNEI. CDR3 sequence (DNA): TGTGCCAGCAGTGGCACGGGCAAAAACATTCAGTACTTC. It is translated as CASSGTGKNIQYF.

There are a few counts of this clonotype. V and J are TRBV20-1 and TRBJ1-5; a possible D gene is TRBD1 (5 bases). The CDR3 runs to 17 residues. Trimming took 0 bases from V and 4 from J, leaving 19 bases between them. Germline V gene sequence: CDR1 DFQATT, CDR2 SNEGSKA (reference sequence). CDR3 region: CSARDLAMGGFNQPQHF. In DNA, the CDR3 is TGCAGTGCTAGAGACCTCGCGATGGGGGGGTTTAATCAGCCCCAGCATTTT.

This clonotype was counted a few times. The chain employs TRBV7-9 and TRBJ2-1; the match to TRBD2 covers 7 bases. The germline V gene encodes CDR1 SEHNR and CDR2 FQNEAQ (reference sequence). V lost 2 bases and J lost 6; bases outside the gene matches: 7. The CDR3 consists of 15 residues. The CDR3 DNA is TGTGCCAGCAGCTTACTAACGGGGGGTCGCAATGAGCAGTTCTTC. It codes for CASSLLTGGRNEQFF.

As regards this clonotype: This may come from a read error, since a much larger clone is one base off. The chain has TRBV7-8 and TRBJ1-3; a weak D match, TRBD1 (6 bases). The CDR3 spans 16 residues. Germline-derived CDR1 and CDR2 are SGHVS and FQNEAQ. Trimming took 4 bases from V and 6 from J, leaving 19 bases between them. The CDR3: CASSSNRVVAENTIYF. The CDR3 coding sequence is TGTGCCAGCAGCTCCAACAGGGTAGTCGCTGAAAACACCATATATTTT.

This clonotype was observed a single time. V usage is TRBV6-1 and J usage is TRBJ2-1; the match to TRBD2 covers 8 bases. This CDR3 is built from 17 residues. J gave up 3 bases and V 4 bases, and 11 bases lay outside the gene matches. Per germline, CDR1 MNHNS and CDR2 SASEGT. CDR3 sequence reads: CASSGAGAGVFYNEQFF. CDR3 DNA: TGTGCCAGCAGTGGGGCGGGAGCGGGGGTCTTCTACAATGAGCAGTTCTTC.